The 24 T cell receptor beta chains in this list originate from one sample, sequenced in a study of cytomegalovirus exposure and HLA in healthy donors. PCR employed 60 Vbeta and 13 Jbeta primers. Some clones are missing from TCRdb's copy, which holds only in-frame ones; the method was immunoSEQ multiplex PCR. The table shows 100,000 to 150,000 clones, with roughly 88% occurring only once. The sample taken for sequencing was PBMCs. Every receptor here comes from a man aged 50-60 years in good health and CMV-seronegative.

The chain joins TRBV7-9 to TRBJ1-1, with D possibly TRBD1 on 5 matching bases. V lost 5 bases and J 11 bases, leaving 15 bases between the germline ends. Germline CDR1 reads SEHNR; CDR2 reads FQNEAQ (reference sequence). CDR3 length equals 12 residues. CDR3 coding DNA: TGTGCCAGCAGCCCCGGAGCAGGGCTTGCTTTCTTT. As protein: CASSPGAGLAFF.

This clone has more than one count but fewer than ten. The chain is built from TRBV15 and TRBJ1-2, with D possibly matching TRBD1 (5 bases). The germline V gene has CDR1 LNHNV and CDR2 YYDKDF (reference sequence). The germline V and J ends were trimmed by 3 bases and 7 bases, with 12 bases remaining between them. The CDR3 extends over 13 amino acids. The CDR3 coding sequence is TGTGCCACCAGCAGGGGGGGACTAGGTGGCTACACCTTC. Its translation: CATSRGGLGGYTF.

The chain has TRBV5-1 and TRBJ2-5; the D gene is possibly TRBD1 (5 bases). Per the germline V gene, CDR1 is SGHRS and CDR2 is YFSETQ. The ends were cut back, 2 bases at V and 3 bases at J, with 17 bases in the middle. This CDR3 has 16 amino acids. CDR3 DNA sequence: TGCGCCAGCAGCTTTTCCCTATCCGACAGTAAAGAGACCCAGTACTTC. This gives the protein CASSFSLSDSKETQYF.

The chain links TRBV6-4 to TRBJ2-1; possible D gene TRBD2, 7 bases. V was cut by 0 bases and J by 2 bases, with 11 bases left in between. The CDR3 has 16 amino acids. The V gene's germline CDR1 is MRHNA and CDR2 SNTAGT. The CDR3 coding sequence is TGTGCCAGCAGTGACTCTTGGGGGGGCGCCTACAATGAGCAGTTCTTC. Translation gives CASSDSWGGAYNEQFF.

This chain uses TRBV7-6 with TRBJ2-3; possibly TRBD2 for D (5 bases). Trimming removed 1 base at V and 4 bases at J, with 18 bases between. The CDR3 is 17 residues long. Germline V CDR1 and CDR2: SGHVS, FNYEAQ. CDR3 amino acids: CASSLEAALGISDTQYF. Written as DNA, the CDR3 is TGTGCCAGCAGCTTAGAAGCGGCGTTAGGAATTTCAGATACGCAGTATTTT.

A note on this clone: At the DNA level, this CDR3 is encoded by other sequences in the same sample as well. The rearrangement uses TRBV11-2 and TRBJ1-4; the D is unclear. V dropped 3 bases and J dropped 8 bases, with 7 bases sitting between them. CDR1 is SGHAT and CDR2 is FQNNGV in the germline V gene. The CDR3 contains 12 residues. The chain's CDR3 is CASSFAGEKLFF. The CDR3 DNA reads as TGTGCCAGCAGCTTTGCGGGAGAAAAACTGTTTTTT.

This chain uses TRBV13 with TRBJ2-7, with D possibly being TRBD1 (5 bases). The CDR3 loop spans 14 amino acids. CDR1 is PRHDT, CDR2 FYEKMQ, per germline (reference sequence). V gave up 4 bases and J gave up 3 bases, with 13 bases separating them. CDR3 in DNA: TGTGCCAGCAGCTGGACATTATCGGACTACGAGCAGTACTTC. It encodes CASSWTLSDYEQYF.

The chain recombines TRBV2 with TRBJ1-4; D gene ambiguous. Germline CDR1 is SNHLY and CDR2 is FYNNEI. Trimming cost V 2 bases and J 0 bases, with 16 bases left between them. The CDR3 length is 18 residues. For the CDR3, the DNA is TGTGCCAGCAGTGAATCGGTCCGAATCATTGCAACTAATGAAAAACTGTTTTTT. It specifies CASSESVRIIATNEKLFF. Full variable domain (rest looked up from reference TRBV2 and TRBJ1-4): EPEVTQTPSHQVTQMGQEVILRCVPISNHLYFYWYRQILGQKVEFLVSFYNNEISEKSEIFDDQFSVERPDGSNFTLKIRSTKLEDSAMYFCASSESVRIIATNEKLFFGSGTQLSVL.

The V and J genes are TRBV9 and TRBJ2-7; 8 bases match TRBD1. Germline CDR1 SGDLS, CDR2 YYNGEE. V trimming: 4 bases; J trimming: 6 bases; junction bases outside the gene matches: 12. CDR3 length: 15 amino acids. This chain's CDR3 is CASSPLGTGRSEQYF. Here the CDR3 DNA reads TGTGCCAGCAGCCCCTTAGGGACAGGACGGAGCGAGCAGTACTTC.

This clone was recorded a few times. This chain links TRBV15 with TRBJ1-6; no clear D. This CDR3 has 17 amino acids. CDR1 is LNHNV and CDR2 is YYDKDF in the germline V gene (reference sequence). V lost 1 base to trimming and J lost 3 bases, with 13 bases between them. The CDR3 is CATSRVLNGLYNSPLHF. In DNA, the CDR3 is TGTGCCACCAGCAGAGTCCTTAACGGTCTCTATAATTCACCCCTCCACTTT.

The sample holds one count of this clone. CDR3 protein: CASSMSSNTGELFF. As DNA, the CDR3 is TGTGCCAGTAGTATGAGTTCTAACACCGGGGAGCTGTTTTTT. The chain is built from TRBV19 and TRBJ2-2; D remains ambiguous. Trimming removed 3 bases from V and 2 bases from J, with 7 bases in between. The CDR3 is made up of 14 amino acids. The V gene's germline CDR1 is LNHDA and CDR2 SQIVND (reference sequence).

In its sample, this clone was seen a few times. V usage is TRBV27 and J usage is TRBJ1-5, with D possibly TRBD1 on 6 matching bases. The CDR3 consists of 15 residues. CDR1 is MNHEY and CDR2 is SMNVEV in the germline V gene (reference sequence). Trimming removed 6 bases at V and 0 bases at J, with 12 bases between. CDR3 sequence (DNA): TGTGCCAGCAGCCGGACAGTGTATAGCAATCAGCCCCAGCATTTT. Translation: CASSRTVYSNQPQHF.

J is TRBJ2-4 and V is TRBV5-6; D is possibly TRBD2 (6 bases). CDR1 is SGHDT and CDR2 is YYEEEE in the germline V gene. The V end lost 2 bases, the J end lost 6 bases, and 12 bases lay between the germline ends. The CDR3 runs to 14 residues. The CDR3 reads CASSFPQEGNIQYF. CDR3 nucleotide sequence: TGTGCCAGCAGCTTTCCGCAGGAGGGAAACATTCAGTACTTC.

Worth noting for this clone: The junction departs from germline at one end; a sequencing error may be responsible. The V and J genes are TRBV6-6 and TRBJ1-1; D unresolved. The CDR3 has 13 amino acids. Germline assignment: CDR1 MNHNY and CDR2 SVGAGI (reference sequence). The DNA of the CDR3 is TGTGCCAGCAGTTACTCGCAGAACAGTGAAGCTTTCTTT. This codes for CASSYSQNSEAFF.

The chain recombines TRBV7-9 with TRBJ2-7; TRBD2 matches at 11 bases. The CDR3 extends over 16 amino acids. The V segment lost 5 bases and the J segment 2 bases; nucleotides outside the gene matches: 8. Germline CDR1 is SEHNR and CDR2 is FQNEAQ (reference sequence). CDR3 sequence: CASSPRTSGGPYEQYF. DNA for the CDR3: TGTGCCAGCAGCCCGCGAACTAGCGGGGGACCCTACGAGCAGTACTTC.

In DNA, the CDR3 is TGTGCCAGCAGCCCATACGGGGGAGATGGAAATTCACCCCTCCACTTT. It encodes CASSPYGGDGNSPLHF. J is TRBJ1-6 and V is TRBV7-9, with D possibly matching TRBD1 (5 bases). Looked up from germline, CDR1 is SEHNR and CDR2 is FQNEAQ (reference sequence). V was cut by 5 bases and J by 7 bases, with 18 bases left in between. The CDR3 covers 16 residues.

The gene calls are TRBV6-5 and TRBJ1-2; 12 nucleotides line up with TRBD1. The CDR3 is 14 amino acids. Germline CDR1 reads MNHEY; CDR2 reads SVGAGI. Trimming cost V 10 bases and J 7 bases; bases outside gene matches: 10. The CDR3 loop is CATTPGQGAGGYTF. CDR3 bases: TGTGCCACTACGCCGGGACAGGGGGCAGGTGGCTACACCTTC.

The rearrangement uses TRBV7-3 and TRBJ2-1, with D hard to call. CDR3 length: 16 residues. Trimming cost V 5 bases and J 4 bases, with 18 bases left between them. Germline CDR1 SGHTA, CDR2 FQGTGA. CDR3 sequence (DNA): TGTGCCAGCAGCACTGATCCCGGGTCCCTATACAATGAGCAGTTCTTC. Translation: CASSTDPGSLYNEQFF.

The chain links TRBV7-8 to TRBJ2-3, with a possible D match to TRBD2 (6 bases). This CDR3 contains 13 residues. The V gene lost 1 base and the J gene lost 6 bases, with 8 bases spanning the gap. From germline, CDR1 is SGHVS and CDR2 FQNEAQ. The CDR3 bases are TGTGCCAGCAGCTTAGTTGGGGGGGATACGCAGTATTTT. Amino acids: CASSLVGGDTQYF.

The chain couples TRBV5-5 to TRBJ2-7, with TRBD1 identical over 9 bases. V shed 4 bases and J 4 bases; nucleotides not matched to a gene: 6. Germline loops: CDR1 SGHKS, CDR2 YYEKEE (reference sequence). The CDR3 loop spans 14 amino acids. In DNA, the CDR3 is TGTGCCAGCAGCACAGGACAGGGGATATACGAGCAGTACTTC. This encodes CASSTGQGIYEQYF.

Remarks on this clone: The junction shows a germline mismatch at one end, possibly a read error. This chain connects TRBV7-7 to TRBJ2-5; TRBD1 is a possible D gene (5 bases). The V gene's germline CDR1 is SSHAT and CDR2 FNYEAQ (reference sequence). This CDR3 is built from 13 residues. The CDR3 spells CASSLDRQETQYF. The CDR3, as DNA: TGTGCTAGCAGCTTAGACAGACAAGAGACCCAGTACTTC.

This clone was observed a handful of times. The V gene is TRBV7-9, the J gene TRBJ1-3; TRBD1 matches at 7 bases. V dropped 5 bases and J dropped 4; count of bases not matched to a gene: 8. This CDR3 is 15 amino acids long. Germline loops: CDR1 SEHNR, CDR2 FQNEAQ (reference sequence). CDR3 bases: TGTGCCAGCAGCCCTTCAGGGGGACCCGGAAACACCATATATTTT. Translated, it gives CASSPSGGPGNTIYF.

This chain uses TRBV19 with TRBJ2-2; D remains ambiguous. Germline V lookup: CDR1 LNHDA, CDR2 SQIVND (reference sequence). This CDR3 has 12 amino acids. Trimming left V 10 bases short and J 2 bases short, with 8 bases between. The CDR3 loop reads CATGQNTGELFF. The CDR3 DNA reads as TGTGCCACTGGGCAAAACACCGGGGAGCTGTTTTTT. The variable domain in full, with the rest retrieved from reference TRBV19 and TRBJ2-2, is DGGITQSPKYLFRKEGQNVTLSCEQNLNHDAMYWYRQDPGQGLRLIYYSQIVNDFQKGDIAEGYSVSREKKESFPLTVTSAQKNPTAFYLCATGQNTGELFFGEGSRLTVL.

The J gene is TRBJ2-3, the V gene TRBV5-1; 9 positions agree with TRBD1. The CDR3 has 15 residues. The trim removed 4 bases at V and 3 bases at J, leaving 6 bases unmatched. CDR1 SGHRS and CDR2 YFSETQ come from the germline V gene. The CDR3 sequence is CASSVGQGITDTQYF. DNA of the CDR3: TGCGCCAGCAGCGTCGGACAGGGGATTACAGATACGCAGTATTTT.